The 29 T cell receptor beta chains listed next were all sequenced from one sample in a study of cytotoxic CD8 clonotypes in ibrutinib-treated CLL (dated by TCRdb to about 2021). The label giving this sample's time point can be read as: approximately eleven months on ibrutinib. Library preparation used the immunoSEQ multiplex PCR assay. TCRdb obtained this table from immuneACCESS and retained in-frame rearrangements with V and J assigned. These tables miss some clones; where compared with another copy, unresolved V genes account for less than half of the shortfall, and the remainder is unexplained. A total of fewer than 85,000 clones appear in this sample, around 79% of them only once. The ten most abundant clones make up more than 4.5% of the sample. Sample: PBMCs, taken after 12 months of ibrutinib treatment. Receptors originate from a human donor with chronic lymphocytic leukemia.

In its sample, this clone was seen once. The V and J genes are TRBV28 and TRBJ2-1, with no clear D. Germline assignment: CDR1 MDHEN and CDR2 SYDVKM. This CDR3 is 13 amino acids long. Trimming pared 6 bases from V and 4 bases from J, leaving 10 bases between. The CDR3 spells CASSLGSYNEQFF. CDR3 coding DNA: TGTGCCAGCAGCTTGGGGTCTTACAATGAGCAGTTCTTC.

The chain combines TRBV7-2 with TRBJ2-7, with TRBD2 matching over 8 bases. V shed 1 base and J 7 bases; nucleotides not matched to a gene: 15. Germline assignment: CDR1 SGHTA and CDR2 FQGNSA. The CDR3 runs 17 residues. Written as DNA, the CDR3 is TGTGCCAGCAGCTTAGATCCAGCGGGGGCCCATCGAGGGGAGCAGTACTTC. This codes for CASSLDPAGAHRGEQYF. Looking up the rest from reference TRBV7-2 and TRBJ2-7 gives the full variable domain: GAGVSQSPSNKVTEKGKDVELRCDPISGHTALYWYRQSLGQGLEFLIYFQGNSAPDKSGLPSDRFSAERTGGSVSTLTIQRTQQEDSAVYLCASSLDPAGAHRGEQYFGPGTRLTVT.

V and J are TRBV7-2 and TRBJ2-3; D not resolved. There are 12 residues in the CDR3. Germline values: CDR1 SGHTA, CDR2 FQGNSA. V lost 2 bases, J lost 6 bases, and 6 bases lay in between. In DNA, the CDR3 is TGTGCCAGCAGCTTAATGGGGGATACGCAGTATTTT. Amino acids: CASSLMGDTQYF.

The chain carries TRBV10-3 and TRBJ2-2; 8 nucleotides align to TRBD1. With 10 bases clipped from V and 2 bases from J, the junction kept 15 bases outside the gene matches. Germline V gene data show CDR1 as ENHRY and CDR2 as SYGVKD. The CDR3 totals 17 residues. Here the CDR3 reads CATRWGSGQVNTGELFF. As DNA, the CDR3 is TGTGCCACCCGGTGGGGGTCGGGACAGGTAAACACCGGGGAGCTGTTTTTT.

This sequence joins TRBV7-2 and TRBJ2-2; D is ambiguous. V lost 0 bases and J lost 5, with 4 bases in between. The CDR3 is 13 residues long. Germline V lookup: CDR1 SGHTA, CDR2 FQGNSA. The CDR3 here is CASSLAGTGELFF. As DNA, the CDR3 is TGTGCCAGCAGCTTAGCCGGGACCGGGGAGCTGTTTTTT.

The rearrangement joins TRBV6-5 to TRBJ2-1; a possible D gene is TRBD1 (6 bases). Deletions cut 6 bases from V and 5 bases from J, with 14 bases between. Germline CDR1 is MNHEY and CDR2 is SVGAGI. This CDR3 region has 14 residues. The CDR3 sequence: CASRPRTDNNEQFF. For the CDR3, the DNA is TGTGCCAGCAGGCCTCGGACAGATAACAATGAGCAGTTCTTC.

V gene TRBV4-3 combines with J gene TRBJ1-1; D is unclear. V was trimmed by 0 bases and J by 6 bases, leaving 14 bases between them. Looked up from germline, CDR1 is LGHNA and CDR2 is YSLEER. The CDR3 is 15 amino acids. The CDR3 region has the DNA TGCGCCAGCAGCCAAGAAGGCCTCCCTGGGGCTGAAGCTTTCTTT. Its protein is CASSQEGLPGAEAFF.

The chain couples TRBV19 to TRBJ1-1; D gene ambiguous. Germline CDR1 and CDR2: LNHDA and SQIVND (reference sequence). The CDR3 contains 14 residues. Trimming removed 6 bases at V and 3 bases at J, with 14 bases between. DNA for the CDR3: TGTGCCAGTAGGTCGTGGAGTGGGTACACTGAAGCTTTCTTT. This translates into CASRSWSGYTEAFF.

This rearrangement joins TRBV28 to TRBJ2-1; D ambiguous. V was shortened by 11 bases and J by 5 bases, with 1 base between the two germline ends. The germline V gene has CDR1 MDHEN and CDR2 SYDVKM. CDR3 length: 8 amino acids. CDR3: CADNEQFF. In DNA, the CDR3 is TGTGCCGACAATGAGCAGTTCTTC.

The CDR3 nucleotides are TGTGCCAGCAGTTGGTCAGGGGTCACTGAAGCTTTCTTT. This codes for CASSWSGVTEAFF. The chain is built from TRBV6-5 and TRBJ1-1; maybe TRBD1 (6 bases). Germline lookup yields CDR1 MNHEY and CDR2 SVGAGI. V was pared by 4 bases and J by 4 bases, with 10 bases between. The CDR3 covers 13 residues.

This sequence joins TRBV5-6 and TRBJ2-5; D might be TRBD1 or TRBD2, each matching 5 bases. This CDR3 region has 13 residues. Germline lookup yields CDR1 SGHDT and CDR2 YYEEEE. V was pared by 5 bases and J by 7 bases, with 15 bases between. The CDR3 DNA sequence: TGTGCCAGCAGGCCGGGACCCTCTGTGACCCAGTACTTC. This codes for CASRPGPSVTQYF. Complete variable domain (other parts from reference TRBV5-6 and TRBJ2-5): DAGVTQSPTHLIKTRGQQVTLRCSPKSGHDTVSWYQQALGQGPQFIFQYYEEEERQRGNFPDRFSGHQFPNYSSELNVNALLLGDSALYLCASRPGPSVTQYFGPGTRLLVL.

The CDR3 protein is CASSYGQGPMNTEAFF. CDR3 DNA: TGTGCCAGCAGCTACGGGCAGGGCCCGATGAACACTGAAGCTTTCTTT. V usage is TRBV11-2 and J usage is TRBJ1-1, with D maybe TRBD1 (5 bases). The germline CDR1 and CDR2 sequences are SGHAT and FQNNGV. The ends were cut back, 4 bases at V and 0 bases at J, with 15 bases in the middle. This CDR3 is built from 16 residues.

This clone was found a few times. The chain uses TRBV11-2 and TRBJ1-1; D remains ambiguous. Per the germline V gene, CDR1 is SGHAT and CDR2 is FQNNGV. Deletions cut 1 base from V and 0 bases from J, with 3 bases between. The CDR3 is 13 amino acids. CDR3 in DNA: TGTGCCAGCAGCTTAGGGGTGAACACTGAAGCTTTCTTT. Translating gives CASSLGVNTEAFF.

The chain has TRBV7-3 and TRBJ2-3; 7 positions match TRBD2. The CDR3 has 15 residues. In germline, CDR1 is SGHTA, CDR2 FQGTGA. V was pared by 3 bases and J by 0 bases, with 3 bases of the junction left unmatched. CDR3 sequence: CASSFNSGSTDTQYF. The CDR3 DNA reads TGTGCCAGCAGCTTTAATAGCGGGAGCACAGATACGCAGTATTTT.

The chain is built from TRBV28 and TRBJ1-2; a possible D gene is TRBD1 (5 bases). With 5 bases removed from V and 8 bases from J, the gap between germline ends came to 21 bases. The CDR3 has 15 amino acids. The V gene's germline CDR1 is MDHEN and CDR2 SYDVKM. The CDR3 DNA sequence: TGTGCCAGCAGTCCACCCCCGGGGACCCCGGACGGCTACACCTTC. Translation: CASSPPPGTPDGYTF.

The CDR3 spells CASSPLAGVGDTQYF. The CDR3 nucleotides are TGTGCCAGCTCACCCCTAGCGGGAGTGGGGGATACGCAGTATTTT. The chain carries TRBV18 and TRBJ2-3; 10 positions match TRBD2. The CDR3 covers 15 residues. J gave up 6 bases and V 3 bases, and 6 bases lay outside the gene matches. Germline assignment: CDR1 KGHSH and CDR2 LQKENI.

This CDR3 is CASSTRAPDTQYF. For the CDR3, the DNA is TGTGCCAGCAGCACCCGGGCTCCAGATACGCAGTATTTT. This rearrangement joins TRBV7-2 to TRBJ2-3; D gene uncertain. V dropped 5 bases and J dropped 4 bases, with 10 bases sitting between them. The CDR3 covers 13 residues. CDR1 and CDR2 (germline): SGHTA, FQGNSA.

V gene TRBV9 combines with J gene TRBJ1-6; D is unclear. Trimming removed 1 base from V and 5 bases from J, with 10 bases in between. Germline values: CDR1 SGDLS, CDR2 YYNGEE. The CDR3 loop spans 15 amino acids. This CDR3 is CASSVSGQNNSPLHF. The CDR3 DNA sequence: TGTGCCAGCAGCGTATCTGGGCAGAATAATTCACCCCTCCACTTT.

The CDR3 DNA reads TGTGCCAGCAGCCCCATAGCGGGGCGAACCTACAATGAGCAGTTCTTC. Residues: CASSPIAGRTYNEQFF. The chain combines TRBV5-6 with TRBJ2-1; 8 positions match TRBD2. The germline V gene has CDR1 SGHDT and CDR2 YYEEEE. The CDR3 is 16 amino acids. J was trimmed by 2 bases and V by 4 bases; bases with no gene match: 8. Drawing the rest from reference TRBV5-6 and TRBJ2-1, the complete variable domain is DAGVTQSPTHLIKTRGQQVTLRCSPKSGHDTVSWYQQALGQGPQFIFQYYEEEERQRGNFPDRFSGHQFPNYSSELNVNALLLGDSALYLCASSPIAGRTYNEQFFGPGTRLTVL.

CDR3 sequence reads: CASSPLGQGNQPQHF. The CDR3 nucleotides read TGCGCCAGCAGCCCCCTCGGACAGGGGAATCAGCCCCAGCATTTT. J is TRBJ1-5 and V is TRBV5-1; TRBD1 matches at 9 bases. The V segment lost 4 bases and the J segment 4 bases; nucleotides outside the gene matches: 6. Per germline, CDR1 SGHRS and CDR2 YFSETQ. CDR3 size: 15 residues.

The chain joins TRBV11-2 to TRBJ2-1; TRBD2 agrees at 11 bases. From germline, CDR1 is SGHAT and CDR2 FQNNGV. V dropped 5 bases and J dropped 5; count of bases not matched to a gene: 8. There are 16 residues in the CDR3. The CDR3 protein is CASSPNSGGANNEQFF. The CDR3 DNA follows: TGTGCCAGCAGCCCCAATAGCGGGGGGGCAAACAATGAGCAGTTCTTC.

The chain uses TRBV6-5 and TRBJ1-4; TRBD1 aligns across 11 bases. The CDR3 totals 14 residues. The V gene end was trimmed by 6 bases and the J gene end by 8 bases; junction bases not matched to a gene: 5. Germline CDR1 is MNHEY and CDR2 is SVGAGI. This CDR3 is CASSRDRGNEKLFF. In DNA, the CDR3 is TGTGCCAGCAGCCGGGACAGGGGGAACGAAAAACTGTTTTTT.

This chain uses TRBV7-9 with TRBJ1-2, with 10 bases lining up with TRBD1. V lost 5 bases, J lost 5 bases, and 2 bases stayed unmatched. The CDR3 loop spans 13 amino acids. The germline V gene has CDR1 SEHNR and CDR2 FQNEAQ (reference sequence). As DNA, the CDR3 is TGTGCCAGCAGCCTGGGACAGGGGTATGGCTACACCTTC. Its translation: CASSLGQGYGYTF.

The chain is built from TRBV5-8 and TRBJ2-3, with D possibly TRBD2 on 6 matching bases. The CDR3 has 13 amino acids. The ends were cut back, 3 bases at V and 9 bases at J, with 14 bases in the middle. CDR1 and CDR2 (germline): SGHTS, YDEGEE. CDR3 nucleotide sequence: TGTGCCAGCAGCTGGGACTCCCGACAAACGCAGTATTTT. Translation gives CASSWDSRQTQYF.

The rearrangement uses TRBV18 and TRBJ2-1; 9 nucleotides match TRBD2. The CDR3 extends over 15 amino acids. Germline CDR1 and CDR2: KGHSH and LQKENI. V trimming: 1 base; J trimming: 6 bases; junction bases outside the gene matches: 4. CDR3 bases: TGTGCCAGCTCACCACGGGTAGCGGGAGCCAATGAGCAGTTCTTC. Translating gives CASSPRVAGANEQFF.

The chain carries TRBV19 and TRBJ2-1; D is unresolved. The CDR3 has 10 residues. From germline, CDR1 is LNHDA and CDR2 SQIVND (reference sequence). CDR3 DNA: TGTGGGGTCGGCGCCAATGAGCAGTTCTTC. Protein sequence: CGVGANEQFF. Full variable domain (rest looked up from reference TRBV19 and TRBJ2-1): DGGITQSPKYLFRKEGQNVTLSCEQNLNHDAMYWYRQDPGQGLRLIYYSQIVNDFQKGDIAEGYSVSREKKESFPLTVTSAQKNPTAFYLCGVGANEQFFGPGTRLTVL.

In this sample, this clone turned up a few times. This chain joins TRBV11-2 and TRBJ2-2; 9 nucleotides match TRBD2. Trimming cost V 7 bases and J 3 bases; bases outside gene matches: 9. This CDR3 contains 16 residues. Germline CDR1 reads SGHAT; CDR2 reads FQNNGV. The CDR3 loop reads CASTPGAGGDTGELFF. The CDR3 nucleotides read TGTGCCAGCACCCCGGGGGCGGGGGGGGACACCGGGGAGCTGTTTTTT.

In DNA, the CDR3 is TGTGCCAGCACCCCGCCGGGCCCCGCAGATACGCAGTATTTT. Translation gives CASTPPGPADTQYF. The gene calls are TRBV6-6 and TRBJ2-3; D is ambiguous. Trimming shortened V by 7 bases and J by 4 bases, and 15 bases separated the two germline ends. The CDR3 spans 14 residues. From germline, CDR1 is MNHNY and CDR2 SVGAGI (reference sequence).

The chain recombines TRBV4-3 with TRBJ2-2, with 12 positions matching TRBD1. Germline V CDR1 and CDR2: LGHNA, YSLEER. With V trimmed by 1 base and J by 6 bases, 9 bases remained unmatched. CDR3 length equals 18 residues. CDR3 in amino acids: CASSQVWGQGAPAGELFF. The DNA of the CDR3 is TGCGCCAGCAGCCAAGTTTGGGGACAGGGGGCCCCCGCCGGGGAGCTGTTTTTT.